Listed below are T cell receptor beta chains from one sample, sequenced in a study of blood T cell repertoires in COVID-19. This table comes from immunoSEQ multiplex PCR, and its TCRdb copy is limited to in-frame clones, with some not included. The sample lists some 250,000 clones; approximately 81% were seen once. Material for sequencing was peripheral blood. All receptors come from a man aged 55 to 70 with acute or convalescent COVID-19. Each CDR3 is given with its conserved first and last residue. Fields, in order: J gene, V gene, clone size, D gene, CDR3 protein, CDR3 DNA. The D gene is left open where the match is weak. Clone size, where shown, is once, few, many, or a class for clones that have expanded.

TRBJ1-5 | TRBV10-2 | - | - | CASSGGRGGNQPQHF | TGCGCCAGCAGTGGGGGGAGGGGTGGCAATCAGCCCCAGCATTTT
TRBJ2-7 | TRBV5-1 | - | - | CASSLLQGYEQYF | TGCGCCAGCAGCTTACTACAGGGATACGAGCAGTACTTC
TRBJ1-1 | TRBV18 | - | TRBD1 | CASSPLTGWGTEAFF | TGTGCCAGCTCACCCCTGACAGGGTGGGGCACTGAAGCTTTCTTT
TRBJ2-1 | TRBV19 | - | - | CASRMRNNEQFF | TGTGCCAGTAGGATGAGAAACAATGAGCAGTTCTTC
TRBJ2-3 | TRBV5-1 | - | - | CASRPGQTTDTQYF | TGCGCCAGCAGACCCGGACAGACCACAGATACGCAGTATTTT
TRBJ1-1 | TRBV5-1 | - | TRBD1 | CASSGRTGNTEAFF | TGCGCCAGCAGCGGCCGGACAGGGAACACTGAAGCTTTCTTT
TRBJ1-6 | TRBV11-2 | - | - | CASNPGRGGNSPLHF | TGTGCCAGCAACCCAGGGAGGGGAGGCAATTCACCCCTCCACTTT
TRBJ2-3 | TRBV2 | - | TRBD1 | CASSGQGTTDTQYF | TGTGCCAGCAGTGGACAGGGAACCACAGATACGCAGTATTTT
TRBJ2-5 | TRBV10-3 | - | TRBD2 | CAISRGTSQNQETQYF | TGTGCCATCAGTCGAGGGACTAGCCAGAACCAAGAGACCCAGTACTTC
TRBJ2-3 | TRBV9 | - | - | CASSPPTTDTQYF | TGTGCCAGCAGCCCCCCTACCACAGATACGCAGTATTTT
TRBJ2-5 | TRBV9 | - | - | CASSVGTGETQYF | TGTGCCAGCAGCGTAGGGACGGGGGAGACCCAGTACTTC
TRBJ2-5 | TRBV6-6 | - | - | CASSYGAAAYQETQYF | TGTGCCAGCAGTTACGGGGCCGCGGCGTACCAAGAGACCCAGTACTTC
TRBJ2-4 | TRBV9 | - | - | CASSVDGNGGNIQYF | TGTGCCAGCAGCGTAGACGGGAACGGGGGTAACATTCAGTACTTC
TRBJ1-1 | TRBV3-1/TRBV3-2 | - | TRBD1 | CASSLRGDTEAFF | TGTGCCAGCAGCCTCAGGGGGGACACTGAAGCTTTCTTT
TRBJ1-2 | TRBV11-2 | few | - | CASSLVPDKGYTF | TGTGCCAGCAGCTTAGTTCCAGATAAGGGCTACACCTTC
TRBJ1-1 | TRBV14 | - | TRBD1 | CASSPTGKTEAFF | TGTGCCAGCAGCCCGACAGGGAAGACTGAAGCTTTCTTT